A selection of T cell receptor beta chains follows, all from one sample in a study of T cell repertoires in cytomegalovirus infection. In TCRdb, the reads were re-called with MiXCR into one record per CDR3 protein. The repertoire includes under 300,000 distinct CDR3 sequences, 9% to 15% of them detected once, and approximately 1.6% sits in the top ten. Sequenced input: PBMCs. All receptors come from a human donor in good health (CMV status not recorded). Some clones in this sample may be carry-over from other donors' samples. CDR3s include the opening cysteine and the closing phenylalanine or tryptophan.

V | CDR3
TRBV7-2 | CASSLDGGGGQGTYEQYF
TRBV2 | CASRAGEIANTGELFF
TRBV7-2 | CASSLGRGQGIDTQYF
TRBV19 | CASRKRVAGLPYTEAFF
TRBV7-2 | CASSLQGMDTQYF
TRBV27 | CASSPRQGLSGNTIYF
TRBV5-1 | CASSSGGGDLNEQFF
TRBV5-6 | CASSPDRGKLAFF
TRBV7-2 | CASSSPGHYEQYF
TRBV7-2 | CASSLGVLAGEFPARGQYF
TRBV14 | CASSQLAGETYEQYF
TRBV19 | CASRGPGETQYF
TRBV7-9 | CASSSGIYEQYF
TRBV5-5 | CASSFRLSGLAGGEQFF
TRBV7-8 | CASSLNLVQGRDLHF
TRBV7-2 | CASSLGLWAGEQFF
TRBV11-3 | CASSFGRTAQETQYF
TRBV12-3/TRBV12-4 | CASTPGGPSTDTQYF
TRBV7-2 | CASSLLLGGGDTGELFF
TRBV5-5 | CASSSQGLEAFF
TRBV20-1 | CSARDTGTVFEQYF
TRBV20-1 | CSARGAGVLEEQYF
TRBV19 | CASISETGWTEAFF
TRBV19 | CASSTPHRGHQPQHF
TRBV20-1 | CSANESPGLALETQYF
TRBV7-2 | CASSLAVAGVSPDTQYF
TRBV7-2 | CASSLIYEQYF
TRBV7-2 | CASSPGRKLFF
TRBV29-1 | CSQRTSGMDNEQFF
TRBV7-9 | CASSSPGRGDMNEQFF
TRBV4-1 | CASSQDSTYTEAFF
TRBV19 | CASSILSPLEAFF
TRBV7-2 | CASSLLGLAGGPHEQYF
TRBV7-2 | CASSLPGGPGGYTF
TRBV12-5 | CASGLDLHNEQFF
TRBV5-4 | CASSFPSREQYF
TRBV25-1 | CASSPASGDLNEQFF
TRBV19 | CASSMLLGGNTEAFF
TRBV20-1 | CSASSGGGVGQPQHF
TRBV11-1 | CASSLTWNTGELFF
TRBV2 | CASIPDMNQPQHF
TRBV6-5 | CASSSVPPGLGVSYEQYF
TRBV29-1 | CSVATGQVTETQYF
TRBV7-2 | CASSLRRTDTQYF
TRBV6-6 | CASSYSEARGFTGPQHF
TRBV10-3 | CAISLGSGDEQFF
TRBV20-1 | CSALRGLSNTEAFF
TRBV28 | CASSSQYGYTF
TRBV7-8 | CASSLVIHYEQYF
TRBV5-1 | CASSLQVENTEAFF